This T cell receptor beta chain emerged from a study of STAT5B mutations in CD4+ large granular lymphocyte leukemia. Trimming cost V 4 bases and J 5 bases, with 11 bases left between them. The length of the CDR3 is 13 residues. Germline CDR1 and CDR2: MNHEY and SVGAGI. Sequencing used immunoSEQ multiplex PCR; TCRdb keeps in-frame clones, though not all of them. The data show approximately 32,000 clones, less than 70% seen once. This TCR came from a human donor in good health. The sequenced material came from CD4+ T cells from blood buffy coats. The V gene is TRBV6-5, the J gene TRBJ1-1, with D tentatively TRBD1 (5 bases). DNA of the CDR3: TGTGCCAGCAGTTCGGGACCGGAGACTGAAGCTTTCTTT. Protein sequence: CASSSGPETEAFF.